Each of the 6 T cell receptor beta chains below was sequenced from the same sample in a study of technical replicates of blood from several donors. Using immunoSEQ multiplex PCR, the repertoire was profiled, and TCRdb retains in-frame clones only, with some absent. The table records about 62,000 clones, about nine tenths of them present only once. Sequencing used PBMCs. The receptor source for this set is a human donor in good health. Some clones in this sample may be carry-over from other donors' samples.

The rearrangement joins TRBV5-1 to TRBJ1-4; no definite D call. The CDR3 consists of 14 residues. V dropped 0 bases and J dropped 11 bases, with 14 bases sitting between them. Germline CDR1 is SGHRS and CDR2 is YFSETQ. As DNA, the CDR3 is TGCGCCAGCAGCTTGGCCGTCGGGGATCGGAAACTGTTTTTT. Translated: CASSLAVGDRKLFF.

The rearrangement joins TRBV29-1 to TRBJ2-1, with TRBD2 as a possible D gene (6 bases). The CDR3 is 14 residues long. Trimming stripped 3 bases from V and 0 bases from J, with 9 bases between. Per germline, CDR1 SQVTM and CDR2 ANQGSEA. The CDR3: CSVESGPSYNEQFF. CDR3 sequence (DNA): TGCAGCGTTGAGAGCGGGCCCTCCTACAATGAGCAGTTCTTC.

This chain joins TRBV7-2 and TRBJ2-1; 13 nucleotides align to TRBD2. The CDR3 extends over 15 amino acids. CDR1 is SGHTA and CDR2 is FQGNSA in the germline V gene. V was clipped by 4 bases and J by 12 bases; unmatched bases: 9. The CDR3 protein is CASSSPGTSGIGQFF. In DNA form, the CDR3 reads TGTGCCAGCAGCTCTCCCGGGACTAGCGGGATAGGGCAGTTCTTC.

This clone was seen once. V is TRBV13 and J is TRBJ2-2; tentative D call: TRBD2 (6 bases). Germline CDR1 reads PRHDT; CDR2 reads FYEKMQ (reference sequence). The CDR3 is 16 residues long. With 1 base removed from V and 2 bases from J, the gap between germline ends came to 11 bases. DNA for the CDR3: TGTGCCAGCAGCTTAGTTGGTAGCGGAAACACCGGGGAGCTGTTTTTT. Translated, it gives CASSLVGSGNTGELFF.

V usage is TRBV6-5 and J usage is TRBJ1-5; 7 bases agree with TRBD1. From germline, CDR1 is MNHEY and CDR2 SVGAGI. J was trimmed by 1 base and V by 2 bases; bases with no gene match: 2. This CDR3 has 15 amino acids. The CDR3 loop reads CASSYRGQSNQPQHF. The CDR3 region has the DNA TGTGCCAGCAGTTACAGGGGGCAGAGCAATCAGCCCCAGCATTTT.

This chain joins TRBV25-1 and TRBJ1-5; D perhaps matches TRBD1 (5 bases). Trimming took off 4 bases at V and 1 base at J, with 8 bases between the two ends. This CDR3 has 14 amino acids. Germline loops: CDR1 MGHDK, CDR2 SYGVNS. CDR3 sequence (DNA): TGTGCCAGCAGTGCCGGGGGAAGCAATCAGCCCCAGCATTTT. This gives the protein CASSAGGSNQPQHF. Supplemented by reference TRBV25-1 and TRBJ1-5, the full variable domain reads EADIYQTPRYLVIGTGKKITLECSQTMGHDKMYWYQQDPGMELHLIHYSYGVNSTEKGDLSSESTVSRIRTEHFPLTLESARPSHTSQYLCASSAGGSNQPQHFGDGTRLSIL.